The rows below give T cell receptor beta chains drawn from one sample of a study of early T cells in non-severe SARS-CoV-2 infection. TCRdb recomputed calls from the 5' RACE reads with MiXCR, one row per CDR3 protein. The profile covers over 45,000 distinct CDR3 sequences, with roughly a tenth appearing a single time and 6.5% taken by the ten largest. Sequencing input: whole blood. The receptors here all came from an adult who was a healthcare worker with PCR-confirmed SARS-CoV-2 infection or an uninfected control (not recorded which). Each CDR3 is given with its conserved first and last residue. The D gene is left open where the match is weak. Expanded clones get a size class; other rows say once, few or many, or leave the size out.

>TRBJ2-1|TRBV12-3/TRBV12-4|TRBD2|-
TGTGCCAGCAGTTTAGCCCTTTCGCTAGCGGGAGGCTTTTTCAATGAGCAGTTCTTC
CASSLALSLAGGFFNEQFF
>TRBJ1-4|TRBV11-2|-|many
TGTGCCAGCAGCCCGGGTCGGGCCGGTGCTAATGAAAAACTGTTTTTT
CASSPGRAGANEKLFF
>TRBJ1-1|TRBV7-6|-|many
TGTGCCAGCAGCTCCTCTTCCCACACTGAAGCTTTCTTT
CASSSSSHTEAFF
>TRBJ2-2|TRBV12-2|-|few
TGTGCAAGTCGCTACCCGACTAGCGGGAGGGCCGACACCGGGGAGCTGTTTTTT
CASRYPTSGRADTGELFF
>TRBJ1-3|TRBV29-1|-|-
TGCAGCGTTGAAAGGACAGCAGGAAACACCATATATTTT
CSVERTAGNTIYF
>TRBJ2-7|TRBV10-2|TRBD2|-
TGCGCCAGCTTTAGCGGGCTGTCCTACGAGCAGTACTTC
CASFSGLSYEQYF
>TRBJ2-3|TRBV4-1|TRBD2|few
TGCGCCAGCAGCCAAGATGGGGTGCCTAGCGGGGCTAGCACAGATACGCAGTATTTT
CASSQDGVPSGASTDTQYF
>TRBJ2-1|TRBV3-1|TRBD2|many
TGTGCCAGCAGCCGAAAACTAGCGGGAGTTGGCGATGAGCAGTTCTTC
CASSRKLAGVGDEQFF
>TRBJ2-1|TRBV6-2/TRBV6-3|-|many
TGTGCCAGCAGCCCCGACGGGGGCGGGAGTGGAAATGAGCAGTTCTTC
CASSPDGGGSGNEQFF
>TRBJ1-5|TRBV6-5|-|-
TGTGCCAGCAAGCACCGGAGGAGAGAGGGTCAGCCCCAGCATTTT
CASKHRRREGQPQHF
>TRBJ1-1|TRBV29-1|-|-
TGCAGCGTTGTCAGGACGGTTGAAGCTTTCTTT
CSVVRTVEAFF
>TRBJ2-5|TRBV29-1|TRBD1|few
TGCAGCGTTACTGGACAGGGGGCGAAGACCCAGTACTTC
CSVTGQGAKTQYF
>TRBJ1-4|TRBV29-1|-|-
TGCAGCGCCGTCCGGGGGACTAATGAAAAACTGTTTTTT
CSAVRGTNEKLFF
>TRBJ2-7|TRBV7-2|-|-
TGTGCCAGCAGCCAACGACTGGGAGAAGAGCAGTACTTC
CASSQRLGEEQYF
>TRBJ1-1|TRBV6-2/TRBV6-3|-|-
TGTGCCAGCAGTTACTCTGGAGGGGCGTCGTTGGAAGCTTTCTTT
CASSYSGGASLEAFF
>TRBJ2-7|TRBV28|-|-
TGTGCCAACTCGGGGGTCCGGGGAGAGCAGTACTTC
CANSGVRGEQYF
>TRBJ2-1|TRBV12-3/TRBV12-4|TRBD2|-
TGTGCCAGCACCCGAACTAGCGGGAGTCTTAATGAGCAGTTCTTC
CASTRTSGSLNEQFF
>TRBJ2-7|TRBV7-9|TRBD1|many
TGTGCCAGCAGCTCCCCCCGACAGGGGAGCATATCCTACGAGCAGTACTTC
CASSSPRQGSISYEQYF
>TRBJ1-2|TRBV27|TRBD1|many
TGTGCCAGCAGTTCCCTCGTGCAGGGGGCAATCTATGGCTACACCTTC
CASSSLVQGAIYGYTF
>TRBJ2-5|TRBV5-1|-|-
TGCGCCAGCAGCTTGTCTACAACCAAAGAGACCCAGTACTTC
CASSLSTTKETQYF
>TRBJ1-1|TRBV9|-|many
TGTGCCAGCAGCCCCGGCCTGAGGGTGAACACTGAAGCTTTCTTT
CASSPGLRVNTEAFF
>TRBJ1-6|TRBV20-1|TRBD1|-
TGCAGTGCTAGTGCCGGGACAGCCGTTAATTCACCCCTCCACTTT
CSASAGTAVNSPLHF
>TRBJ2-1|TRBV29-1|TRBD2|-
TGCAGCGTTGAAGAGGCGGGAGGATGGAAAGAGCAGTTCTTC
CSVEEAGGWKEQFF
>TRBJ2-7|TRBV7-6|-|few
TGTGCCAGCACCCAGAGGGGGAGGGACGAGCAGTACTTC
CASTQRGRDEQYF
>TRBJ2-7|TRBV7-9|-|many
TGTGCCAGCAGCTCGCACCCAATTTACTACGAGCAGTACTTC
CASSSHPIYYEQYF
>TRBJ2-3|TRBV10-3|-|many
TGTGCCGGATCGTGGGGACTCAAAGATACGCAGTATTTT
CAGSWGLKDTQYF
>TRBJ1-2|TRBV5-1|TRBD1|few
TGCGCCAGCAGCTGGGCGACAGGGGGAAACTATGGCTACACCTTC
CASSWATGGNYGYTF
>TRBJ1-1|TRBV13|-|many
TGTGCCAGCAGCTTACCACAGAACACTGAAGCTTTCTTT
CASSLPQNTEAFF
>TRBJ2-5|TRBV28|-|few
TGTGCCAGCAGTTCCCGTGGGCGGACAGAGACCCAGTACTTC
CASSSRGRTETQYF
>TRBJ2-3|TRBV24-1|-|few
TGTGCCACCAGTGACCGGGACACTAGCACAGATACGCAGTATTTT
CATSDRDTSTDTQYF
>TRBJ2-5|TRBV4-3|-|many
TGCGCCAGCAGCCAAGAAGGTCGAGTGGGGGCGGGGGAGACCCAGTACTTC
CASSQEGRVGAGETQYF
>TRBJ2-1|TRBV5-8|TRBD2|-
TGTGCCAGCAGCTTGGGAGCACTTGAATGGGGAGGGAATGAGCAGTTCTTC
CASSLGALEWGGNEQFF
>TRBJ2-6|TRBV4-1|-|many
TGCGCCAGCAGCCGAGGGAGCTCTGGGGCCAACGTCCTGACTTTC
CASSRGSSGANVLTF
>TRBJ2-7|TRBV20-1|TRBD2|-
TGCAGTGCTGCGGACAGGCTCGGACTAGCGGACTCCTACGAGCAGTACTTC
CSAADRLGLADSYEQYF
>TRBJ1-3|TRBV30|TRBD1|few
TGTGCCTGGAATCGACAGGGGGCTTACACCATATATTTT
CAWNRQGAYTIYF
>TRBJ1-1|TRBV29-1|-|many
TGCAGCGTTGTGGGCGGATCGAACACTGAAGCTTTCTTT
CSVVGGSNTEAFF
>TRBJ1-1|TRBV21-1|-|few
TGTGCCAGCAGCAAAAAGACAGGGCGGAAGAACACTGAAGCTTTCTTT
CASSKKTGRKNTEAFF
>TRBJ2-3|TRBV12-3/TRBV12-4|TRBD1|-
TGTGCCAGCAGACTTGGACGACAGGGATTCACAGATACGCAGTATTTT
CASRLGRQGFTDTQYF
>TRBJ1-1|TRBV7-9|-|many
TGTGCCAGCAGCCGTATCATTCGGGGCACTGAAGCTTTCTTT
CASSRIIRGTEAFF
>TRBJ2-5|TRBV7-6|-|many
TGTGCCAGCAGCAGGGACCAAGAAGAGACCCAGTACTTC
CASSRDQEETQYF
>TRBJ1-2|TRBV29-1|-|many
TGCAGCGTTGATGCTGGGAAAACCCCCCAGCACACCTTC
CSVDAGKTPQHTF
>TRBJ2-1|TRBV7-2|-|-
TGTGCCAGCAGCTTGCCGGGACTTTTCAATGAGCAGTTCTTC
CASSLPGLFNEQFF
>TRBJ2-7|TRBV3-1|-|-
TGTGCCAGCAGCCTCCGCGGCATGTCCTACGAGCAGTACTTC
CASSLRGMSYEQYF
>TRBJ2-4|TRBV4-1|-|many
TGCGCCAGCAGCCAAGATCGGCCACAGGTAACCCAAGCCAAAAACATTCAGTACTTC
CASSQDRPQVTQAKNIQYF
>TRBJ2-7|TRBV20-1|-|many
TGCAGTGCTAGAGCGACCTCCTACGAGCAGTACTTC
CSARATSYEQYF
>TRBJ2-7|TRBV15|TRBD2|many
TGTGCCACCAGCCTTAGCGGGAGCTCCTACGAGCAGTACTTC
CATSLSGSSYEQYF
>TRBJ2-3|TRBV20-1|TRBD2|-
TGCAGTGCTAGAGACGGGGCGGGAGGAGCGCAGTATTTT
CSARDGAGGAQYF
>TRBJ1-1|TRBV30|-|many
TGTGCCTGGAGTGTGGTAGGCGTGAACACTGAAGCTTTCTTT
CAWSVVGVNTEAFF
>TRBJ2-7|TRBV7-3|TRBD1|-
TGTGCCAGCAGCCCCTCCGGGACAGTCTGCAAAACTGACTCCTACGAGCAGTACTTC
CASSPSGTVCKTDSYEQYF
>TRBJ2-6|TRBV7-3|-|many
TGTGCCAGCACCCCCGGGGGCGCCGGGGCCAACGTCCTGACTTTC
CASTPGGAGANVLTF